This TCR beta chain originates from a study of OX40 agonist ivuxolimab in advanced cancers. Profiled with immunoSEQ multiplex PCR; TCRdb holds only in-frame clones, not every one. Here the sample spans around 60,000 clones, roughly nine tenths being singletons. The CDR3 has 16 amino acids. Trimming stripped 0 bases from V and 6 bases from J, with 12 bases between. Germline CDR1 SGHAT, CDR2 FQNNGV. The sequence was collected from an adult with an advanced solid tumor such as melanoma, head and neck, liver or kidney cancer. Specimen: CD4+ or CD8+ T cells sorted from blood, collected in a trial of the OX40 agonist ivuxolimab. J is TRBJ1-6 and V is TRBV11-2, with D hard to call. CDR3 loop: CASSLDPAAGNSPLHF. CDR3 DNA: TGTGCCAGCAGCTTAGATCCAGCAGCGGGTAATTCACCCCTCCACTTT.